A selection of T cell receptor beta chains follows, all from one sample in a study of metastatic and nonmetastatic thyroid tumors. MiXCR re-clonotyped the PCR reads for TCRdb. The table includes 50,000 to 65,000 clones, approximately 15% detected once. Sequencing used blood. These receptors were obtained from a female donor with papillary thyroid cancer or a benign thyroid nodule (not recorded which). Some clones in this sample may be carry-over from other donors' samples. The CDR3 runs from the conserved cysteine through the conserved F or W. D genes are given only for firm matches. The listing skips clone size in some rows; elsewhere it reads once, few, many or a size class.

length	size	J	V	D	DNA	CDR3
17	many	TRBJ1-2	TRBV6-1	NA	TGTGCCAGCAGTGAAGCGCCGGACAGAAGCATTGGTTATGGCTACACCTTC	CASSEAPDRSIGYGYTF
15	many	TRBJ1-4	TRBV9	NA	TGTGCCAGCAGCGTAGACCAGGGTCCCAATGAAAAGCTGTTTTTT	CASSVDQGPNEKLFF
18	many	TRBJ2-3	TRBV24-1	NA	TGTGCCACCAGTGATTACACGACCAGGGGTAGCGGCACAGATACGCAGTATTTT	CATSDYTTRGSGTDTQYF
15	many	TRBJ2-1	TRBV25-1	NA	TGTGCCAGCAGTGATTTGGGCGGGACAATCGATGAGCAGTTCTTC	CASSDLGGTIDEQFF
19	NA	TRBJ1-2	TRBV28	TRBD1	TGTGCCAGCAGCACTCTGAGACCGGGACAGGCAACGCGGCTGCGGGGCTACACCTTC	CASSTLRPGQATRLRGYTF
17	many	TRBJ1-2	TRBV13	TRBD1	TGTGCCAGCAGCTTAGATGGAGGGGGCGCGTTTAGCTATGGCTACACCTTC	CASSLDGGGAFSYGYTF
14	few	TRBJ1-5	TRBV2	NA	TGTGCCAGCAGTGGTACTCCGGGAAATCATTCCCAGCATTTT	CASSGTPGNHSQHF
18	NA	TRBJ2-7	TRBV10-3	TRBD1	TGTGCCATCAGTGGGTGGGACAGGGAGCGAAGATGTACCTACGAGCAGTACTTC	CAISGWDRERRCTYEQYF
13	few	TRBJ2-7	TRBV6-1	NA	TGTGCCATCAGTGAAGCGAGACAGTACGGGCAGTACTTC	CAISEARQYGQYF
14	NA	TRBJ1-4	TRBV6-1	TRBD1	TGTGCCAGCATGTCTTCAGGGGGGATCGAAAAACTGTTTTTT	CASMSSGGIEKLFF
15	NA	TRBJ2-1	TRBV5-1	TRBD2	TGCGCCAGCGGAGAACTAGCGCCAAAGGGCAATGAGCAGTTCTTC	CASGELAPKGNEQFF
11	few	TRBJ2-7	TRBV28	NA	TGTGCCACCCACTTGAGGTACGAGCAGTACTTC	CATHLRYEQYF
12	NA	TRBJ2-6	TRBV6-1	NA	TGTGCCACCACCCCCGGGGCCTACTTCCTGACTTTC	CATTPGAYFLTF
11	many	TRBJ1-2	TRBV24-1	NA	TGTGCCACCAGGGGGGATTATGGCTACACCTTC	CATRGDYGYTF
16	many	TRBJ1-1	TRBV28	NA	TGTGCCAGCAGGGAGAGAACCGGGGGAGATAACACTGAAGCTTTCTTT	CASRERTGGDNTEAFF
16	NA	TRBJ1-5	TRBV19	NA	TGTTCCAGTAGCACCCCCGGGACTGAAGTTAATCAGCCCCAGCATTTT	CSSSTPGTEVNQPQHF
17	many	TRBJ1-1	TRBV28	TRBD1	TGTGCCAGCAACCTCCCGGGACAGGGAGGTGGGAACACTGAAGCTTTCTTT	CASNLPGQGGGNTEAFF
15	many	TRBJ2-2	TRBV6-2/TRBV6-3	NA	TGTGCCAGCAGTTACGCCCAGCTAGAGACCGGGGAGCTGTTTTTT	CASSYAQLETGELFF
15	many	TRBJ1-1	TRBV7-9	NA	TGTGCCAGCAGCCCGAGGACAGTCATGAACACTGAAGCTTTCTTT	CASSPRTVMNTEAFF
12	medium-sized	TRBJ2-7	TRBV12-3/TRBV12-4	NA	TGTGCCAGCAGCCCAACCTTACACGAGCAGTACTTC	CASSPTLHEQYF
17	many	TRBJ2-2	TRBV27	NA	TGTGCCAGCAGCATACGGGTTGTGCGGGATAGAACCGGGGAGCTGTTTTTT	CASSIRVVRDRTGELFF
15	few	TRBJ2-7	TRBV6-1	NA	TGTGCCAGCAGTGAGGCGGAAGGGGGGCTAGGGGAGCAGTACTTC	CASSEAEGGLGEQYF
15	NA	TRBJ2-7	TRBV2	NA	TGTGCCAGCCGAGTTTCGACGGGACCGAGCTACGAGCAGTACTTC	CASRVSTGPSYEQYF
13	many	TRBJ2-5	TRBV19	NA	TGTGCCAGTAGTGCCTCGGGAGTTGAAACCCAGTACTTC	CASSASGVETQYF
15	few	TRBJ1-2	TRBV27	NA	TGTGCCAGCAGGCGTTTAGAAGGAGGGTGCGCGATCTACACCTTC	CASRRLEGGCAIYTF
14	many	TRBJ1-5	TRBV20-1	NA	TGCAGTGCTAGCCTCAGTACAGGCAATCAGCCCCAGCATTTT	CSASLSTGNQPQHF
15	many	TRBJ1-2	TRBV28	NA	TGTGCCAGCAGTTTGGAAAACAGGGTCTTCTATGGCTACACCTTC	CASSLENRVFYGYTF
14	NA	TRBJ1-1	TRBV18	NA	TGTGCCAGCTCACCACCGATCGGACACATTGAAGCTTTCTTT	CASSPPIGHIEAFF
15	many	TRBJ2-7	TRBV4-2	TRBD2	TGTGCCAGCAGCCAAGATGATAGCGGGATGTACGAGCAGTACTTC	CASSQDDSGMYEQYF
14	many	TRBJ1-2	TRBV28	TRBD1	TGTGCCAGCAGCCGTTCTGAGGGACAGTATGGCTACACCTTC	CASSRSEGQYGYTF